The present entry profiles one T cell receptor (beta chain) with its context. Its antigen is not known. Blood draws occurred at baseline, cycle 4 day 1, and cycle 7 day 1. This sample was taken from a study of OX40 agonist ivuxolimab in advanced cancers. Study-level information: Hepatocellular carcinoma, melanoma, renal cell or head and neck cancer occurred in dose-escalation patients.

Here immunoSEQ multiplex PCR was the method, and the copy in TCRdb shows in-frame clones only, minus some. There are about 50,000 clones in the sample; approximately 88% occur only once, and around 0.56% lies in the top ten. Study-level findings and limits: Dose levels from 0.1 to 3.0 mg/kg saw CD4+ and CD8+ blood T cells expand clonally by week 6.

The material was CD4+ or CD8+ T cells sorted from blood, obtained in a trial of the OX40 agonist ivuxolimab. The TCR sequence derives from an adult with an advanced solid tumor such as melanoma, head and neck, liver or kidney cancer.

DNA for the CDR3: TGTGCCAGCAGCTTAATGAGCACTGAAGCTTTCTTT. Translating it yields CASSLMSTEAFF. V and J are TRBV7-9 and TRBJ1-1; no definite D call. Trimming took off 2 bases at V and 4 bases at J, with 5 bases between the two ends. The germline gives CDR1 SEHNR, CDR2 FQNEAQ (reference sequence). This CDR3 is 12 amino acids long.